This T cell receptor beta chain was recorded in a study of blood T cell repertoires in COVID-19. Study summary: The United States, Italy and Spain provided the acute and convalescent COVID-19 samples.

Per the study methods: Estimation of nucleated cell counts was performed using reference gene primer amplification. Assay used: immunoSEQ multiplex PCR; TCRdb lists only in-frame clones, some missing. That table supplies the V and J calls and clone size; D and trimming were determined from the DNA. The data contain 150,000 to 160,000 clones, 80% to 90% of them singletons. CDR1 is KGHSH, CDR2 LQKENI, per germline. CDR3 length: 15 amino acids. J gave up 7 bases and V 3 bases, and 10 bases lay outside the gene matches. The specimen was peripheral blood. The TCR originated in a woman aged 65 to 85 with acute or convalescent COVID-19. The rearrangement uses TRBV18 and TRBJ2-7; 9 bases match TRBD1. CDR3 DNA sequence: TGTGCCAGCTCACCCGCGCAGGGACAGGGTAATGAGCAGTACTTC. Protein product: CASSPAQGQGNEQYF.